This T cell receptor (beta chain) was identified during a study of regulatory T cells in long-lasting Graves disease. The time point was: persistent/refractory GD, antithyroid drugs over 5 years with positive TRAb. From RNA extracted from PBMCs, the TCR library was made. Assembly of TCR beta libraries relied on iRepertoire HTBI primers together with Arm-PCR of CDR3 regions. TCRdb processed the multiplex PCR reads anew with MiXCR; each CDR3 protein has one entry. The sample yields 400,000 to 600,000 distinct CDR3 sequences, roughly 21% seen once. Deletions cut 7 bases from V and 7 bases from J, with 14 bases between. The CDR3 is 13 amino acids. Germline loops: CDR1 MNHNS, CDR2 SASEGT. This clonotype was found many times.

The V and J genes are TRBV6-1 and TRBJ1-5, with a possible D match to TRBD1 (5 bases). Sequencing used peripheral blood mononuclear cells (PBMCs), obtained when the disease was refractory, from a patient treated with antithyroid drugs. The sequence came from a female donor with Graves disease. CDR3 nucleotides: TGTGCCAGCAACATCGGGACTCTCCAGCCCCAGCATTTT. Residues: CASNIGTLQPQHF.